This T cell receptor (beta chain) was profiled in a study of spatial heterogeneity in lung cancer. Turning to the study itself: Detection of beta-chain sequences consistently exceeded that of alpha-chain sequences.

MiXCR, applied by TCRdb to the 5' RACE reads, yields one record per CDR3 protein. The table has about 8,600 distinct CDR3 sequences, about 4.5% seen once; the top ten hold over 25%. Many counts were recorded for this clonotype. Germline V gene lookup returns CDR1 SGHTA and CDR2 FQGNSA. There are 18 residues in the CDR3. V shed 6 bases and J shed 5 bases, with 27 bases lying between them. Sample time point: sample taken at primary tumor resection. The chain recombines TRBV7-2 with TRBJ2-3; D is tentatively TRBD1 or TRBD2 (5 bases each). The source was PBMCs, collected at surgery. This receptor was identified in a male donor with early-stage non-small cell lung cancer. CDR3 in DNA: TGTGCCAGCAGTCCCCCCGGGCTAGCACAACCGAGGGGAGATACGCAGTATTTT. Its protein is CASSPPGLAQPRGDTQYF.